A selection of T cell receptor beta chains follows, all from one sample in a study of CD8+ T cells in alopecia areata. Clones were sequenced by immunoSEQ multiplex PCR, and TCRdb holds only the in-frame ones, with some missing. Among about 200,000 clones listed, 50% to 75% were seen once. Sequenced material: CD4+ T cells sorted from blood, taken at week 4, from a patient treated with tofacitinib. These receptors all stem from a human donor with alopecia areata. Each CDR3 is given with its conserved first and last residue. A D gene is named only where the DNA matches it firmly. Not all rows give a size; the values are once, few, many and, for expanded clones, a class.

cdr3_length	v_call	clone_size	d_call	j_call	cdr3_nt	cdr3_aa
10	TRBV29-1	few	-	TRBJ1-1	TGCAGCGTTCTGACAGGTGAAGCTTTCTTT	CSVLTGEAFF
13	TRBV29-1	-	-	TRBJ1-1	TGCAGCGCCACTGGGGGTTTAGGAACTGAAGCTTTCTTT	CSATGGLGTEAFF
13	TRBV6-5	few	-	TRBJ2-5	TGTGCCAGCAGTGGAAACATGGACGAGACCCAGTACTTC	CASSGNMDETQYF
14	TRBV5-6	-	-	TRBJ1-5	TGTGCCAGCAGCCTAAGGGGGAGCAATCAGCCCCAGCATTTT	CASSLRGSNQPQHF
13	TRBV30	once	TRBD1	TRBJ2-1	TGTGCCTGGGAACAGGGGTTCGACAATGAGCAGTTCTTC	CAWEQGFDNEQFF
12	TRBV6-5	-	-	TRBJ2-7	TGTGCCAGCAGTAGGGCGACTACCGAGCAGTACTTC	CASSRATTEQYF
14	TRBV5-1	-	-	TRBJ2-5	TGCGCCAGCAGCTTTGGGACTGCCCAAGAGACCCAGTACTTC	CASSFGTAQETQYF
16	TRBV30	-	-	TRBJ2-5	TGTGCCTGGAGTGTACCAGGCTGGGCCAGGTTAGAGACCCAGTACTTC	CAWSVPGWARLETQYF
12	TRBV27	-	-	TRBJ1-5	TGTGCCAGCAGGTCTGGGCCCGAGCCCCAGCATTTT	CASRSGPEPQHF
13	TRBV30	-	-	TRBJ1-2	TGTGCCTGGAGTGTACGAGGGGTGTATGGCTACACCTTC	CAWSVRGVYGYTF
13	TRBV30	-	-	TRBJ1-4	TGTGCCTGGGGGTCCGCAACTAATGAAAAACTGTTTTTT	CAWGSATNEKLFF
12	TRBV21-1	-	-	TRBJ2-7	TGTGCCAGCAGCAATCCCCGTTACGAGCAGTACTTC	CASSNPRYEQYF
14	TRBV7-2	-	TRBD2	TRBJ2-5	TGTGCCAGCAGCACGGGACTAGTAGGAGAAACCCAGTACTTC	CASSTGLVGETQYF
16	TRBV6-6	-	-	TRBJ2-7	TGTGCCACCCGTAGCCGGGACCGAAAGGGGATCTACGAGCAGTACTTC	CATRSRDRKGIYEQYF
15	TRBV30	-	TRBD1	TRBJ1-6	TGTGCCTGGAGTGTCAGGGACAGGGGCCATTCACCCCTCCACTTT	CAWSVRDRGHSPLHF
14	TRBV5-1	-	TRBD1	TRBJ2-3	TGCGCCAGCAGCCCGAGGACAGGCGACGGTACGCAGTATTTT	CASSPRTGDGTQYF
14	TRBV5-1	few	-	TRBJ2-2	TGCGCCAGCAGGGCAGATTCGAACACCGGGGAGCTGTTTTTT	CASRADSNTGELFF